Each of the 24 T cell receptor beta chains below was sequenced from the same sample in a study of CD8 T cells in Susac syndrome. Reverse transcription used 0.5 to 1 ug RNA and random hexamers. One entry per CDR3 protein results from TCRdb running MiXCR on the immunoSEQ multiplex PCR reads. The sample shows some 150,000 distinct CDR3 sequences, roughly 94% of them seen only once. Sequenced sample: CD8+ T cells from PBMCs. The receptors come from a human donor in good health.

V gene TRBV6-5 combines with J gene TRBJ1-2; maybe TRBD1 (5 bases). Looked up from germline, CDR1 is MNHEY and CDR2 is SVGAGI. Trimming left V 2 bases short and J 5 bases short, with 6 bases between. CDR3 size: 12 residues. CDR3 amino acids: CASSYGGYGYTF. Written as DNA, the CDR3 is TGTGCCAGCAGTTACGGGGGGTATGGCTACACCTTC.

The chain carries TRBV7-9 and TRBJ2-3, with a possible D match to TRBD2 (5 bases). Trimming removed 5 bases at V and 7 bases at J, with 7 bases between. Germline V lookup: CDR1 SEHNR, CDR2 FQNEAQ (reference sequence). The CDR3 extends over 11 amino acids. The CDR3 sequence is CASSGLNTQYF. The CDR3 region has the DNA TGTGCCAGCAGCGGACTTAATACGCAGTATTTT.

The rearrangement uses TRBV7-9 and TRBJ1-2; 9 nucleotides align to TRBD1. Germline CDR1 and CDR2: SEHNR and FQNEAQ (reference sequence). V trimming: 8 bases; J trimming: 0 bases; junction bases outside the gene matches: 10. The CDR3 has 16 amino acids. DNA of the CDR3: TGTGCCAGCTTAGGGGGACAGGGACCATCTAACTATGGCTACACCTTC. As protein: CASLGGQGPSNYGYTF.

The J gene is TRBJ1-2, the V gene TRBV9; no definite D call. The CDR3 extends over 13 amino acids. The V gene lost 4 bases and the J gene lost 13 bases, with 20 bases spanning the gap. The germline CDR1 and CDR2 sequences are SGDLS and YYNGEE. The CDR3 DNA sequence: TGTGCCAGCAGCTCCCGACACGACTTAAGTATCACCTTC. Its translation is CASSSRHDLSITF.

This clonotype was picked up one time. CDR3 loop: CASSLVLAGGQEQFF. CDR3 DNA: TGTGCCAGCAGCTTGGTACTAGCGGGAGGTCAGGAGCAGTTCTTC. V and J are TRBV5-4 and TRBJ2-1; TRBD2 matches 12 bases. V lost 0 bases and J lost 10; bases outside the gene matches: 5. The germline V gene has CDR1 SGHNT and CDR2 YYREEE (reference sequence). The CDR3 extends over 15 amino acids. The variable domain in full, completed from reference TRBV5-4 and TRBJ2-1, reads ETGVTQSPTHLIKTRGQQVTLRCSSQSGHNTVSWYQQALGQGPQFIFQYYREEENGRGNFPPRFSGLQFPNYSSELNVNALELDDSALYLCASSLVLAGGQEQFFGPGTRLTVL.

The V and J genes are TRBV6-4 and TRBJ2-3; 8 bases are shared with TRBD2. This CDR3 comprises 15 residues. Germline V gene data show CDR1 as MRHNA and CDR2 as SNTAGT. The V segment lost 10 bases and the J segment 2 bases; nucleotides outside the gene matches: 11. This CDR3 reads CAIHYRTSFTDTQYF. The CDR3 coding sequence is TGTGCCATCCACTATCGGACTAGCTTCACAGATACGCAGTATTTT.

The chain combines TRBV7-9 with TRBJ2-1; 7 bases are a match to TRBD1. The CDR3 sequence is 15 residues long. Unmatched junction bases numbered 8, after V lost 5 bases and J lost 4 bases. The germline V gene has CDR1 SEHNR and CDR2 FQNEAQ (reference sequence). The CDR3 DNA follows: TGTGCCAGCAGCACCACAGGGGATCCGTACAATGAGCAGTTCTTC. Translating gives CASSTTGDPYNEQFF.

The J gene is TRBJ2-2, the V gene TRBV7-9, with 7 bases matching TRBD1. The germline gives CDR1 SEHNR, CDR2 FQNEAQ (reference sequence). The CDR3 has 15 residues. Germline trimming cut 5 bases from V and 2 bases from J; bases unmatched to any gene: 5. The CDR3 sequence is CASSHGQVNTGELFF. CDR3 sequence (DNA): TGTGCCAGCAGCCACGGACAGGTTAACACCGGGGAGCTGTTTTTT.

The chain employs TRBV28 and TRBJ2-7; no firm D call. CDR1 is MDHEN and CDR2 is SYDVKM in the germline V gene. The ends were cut back, 5 bases at V and 5 bases at J, with 13 bases in the middle. This CDR3 is built from 13 residues. CDR3 region: CASSPNVPDEQYF. CDR3 coding DNA: TGTGCCAGCAGTCCCAACGTGCCCGACGAGCAGTACTTC.

The V call is TRBV30, the J call TRBJ2-7; D gene ambiguous. V lost 6 bases and J 2 bases, leaving 8 bases between the germline ends. This CDR3 has 11 amino acids. CDR1 is GTSNPN and CDR2 is SVGIG in the germline V gene (reference sequence). The CDR3 reads CACLEAYEQYF. Written as DNA, the CDR3 is TGTGCCTGCCTCGAGGCCTACGAGCAGTACTTC. Based on the CDR3 plus reference TRBV30 and TRBJ2-7, the full variable domain is SQTIHQWPATLVQPVGSPLSLECTVEGTSNPNLYWYRQAAGRGLQLLFYSVGIGQISSEVPQNLSASRPQDRQFILSSKKLLLSDSGFYLCACLEAYEQYFGPGTRLTVT.

The rearrangement joins TRBV6-2 or TRBV6-3 to TRBJ1-1; D gene ambiguous. The ends were cut back, 7 bases at V and 3 bases at J, with 18 bases in the middle. The length of the CDR3 is 15 residues. Per germline, CDR1 MNHEY and CDR2 SVGEGT. The CDR3 spells CASNPTGHRDTEAFF. The CDR3, as DNA: TGTGCCAGCAACCCTACGGGCCATCGGGACACTGAAGCTTTCTTT.

The chain employs TRBV19 and TRBJ1-5, with a possible D match to TRBD1 (6 bases). CDR1 and CDR2 from the germline V gene are LNHDA and SQIVND (reference sequence). V lost 7 bases to trimming and J lost 3 bases, with 16 bases between them. The CDR3 contains 15 residues. The DNA for the CDR3 is TGTGCCAGTATTTCTTCCGGGACACTCAATCAGCCCCAGCATTTT. This translates into CASISSGTLNQPQHF.

The genes are TRBV27 and TRBJ1-2, with no clear D. With 6 bases removed from V and 8 bases from J, the gap between germline ends came to 13 bases. Germline loops: CDR1 MNHEY, CDR2 SMNVEV (reference sequence). The CDR3 consists of 12 residues. This CDR3 is CASSPGSGGYTF. DNA of the CDR3: TGTGCCAGCAGCCCCGGGTCGGGCGGCTACACCTTC.

The chain combines TRBV18 with TRBJ2-7; 10 nucleotides align to TRBD2. CDR3 length: 15 amino acids. Per germline, CDR1 KGHSH and CDR2 LQKENI. V lost 2 bases and J lost 7; bases outside the gene matches: 8. DNA of the CDR3: TGTGCCAGCTCACCATACTCTAGCGGGAGCAATGAGCAGTACTTC. Its translation is CASSPYSSGSNEQYF.

The V gene is TRBV29-1, the J gene TRBJ2-1, with D perhaps matching TRBD2 (6 bases). The CDR3 runs to 13 residues. CDR1 is SQVTM and CDR2 is ANQGSEA in the germline V gene. V shed 7 bases and J shed 4 bases, with 14 bases lying between them. The CDR3 sequence: CSAVEGWYNEQFF. DNA for the CDR3: TGCAGCGCGGTGGAGGGTTGGTACAATGAGCAGTTCTTC.

V usage is TRBV29-1 and J usage is TRBJ1-2, with 8 bases identical to TRBD1. With V trimmed by 5 bases and J by 7 bases, 9 bases remained unmatched. In germline, CDR1 is SQVTM, CDR2 ANQGSEA. The CDR3 sequence is 13 residues long. The CDR3 bases are TGCAGCGTTATAGACAGGGGAAATGCTGGCTACACCTTC. This translates into CSVIDRGNAGYTF.

J is TRBJ2-7 and V is TRBV6-2 or TRBV6-3; 9 bases align to TRBD1. Germline CDR1 is MNHEY and CDR2 is SVGEGT. The CDR3 covers 15 residues. V dropped 2 bases and J dropped 3; count of bases not matched to a gene: 5. Here the CDR3 reads CASSYLGQGDYEQYF. For the CDR3, the DNA is TGTGCCAGCAGTTACCTGGGACAGGGAGACTACGAGCAGTACTTC.

The chain has TRBV27 and TRBJ2-2, with no clear D. This CDR3 has 11 residues. Per germline, CDR1 MNHEY and CDR2 SMNVEV (reference sequence). The V end lost 5 bases, the J end lost 6 bases, and 4 bases lay between the germline ends. CDR3 DNA sequence: TGTGCCAGCAGTCGCGCCGGGGAGCTGTTTTTT. It encodes CASSRAGELFF.

The V gene is TRBV27, the J gene TRBJ2-1; D is perhaps TRBD2 (6 bases). From germline, CDR1 is MNHEY and CDR2 SMNVEV (reference sequence). V lost 4 bases and J 2 bases, leaving 9 bases between the germline ends. The CDR3 runs 14 residues. The CDR3 here is CASSYGGPYNEQFF. The CDR3 nucleotides are TGTGCCAGCAGTTACGGGGGTCCCTACAATGAGCAGTTCTTC.

As DNA, the CDR3 is TGTGCCAGCAGCACTCGGACAGGGTTTAGCGAAAAACTGTTTTTT. Translated: CASSTRTGFSEKLFF. This sequence joins TRBV28 and TRBJ1-4; 8 bases line up with TRBD1. Germline V gene lookup returns CDR1 MDHEN and CDR2 SYDVKM. There are 15 residues in the CDR3. With V trimmed by 6 bases and J by 8 bases, 11 bases remained unmatched.

The chain couples TRBV6-2 or TRBV6-3 to TRBJ2-5; D remains ambiguous. With 10 bases removed from V and 0 bases from J, the gap between germline ends came to 21 bases. Per the germline V gene, CDR1 is MNHEY and CDR2 is SVGEGT. The CDR3 has 16 amino acids. The CDR3 region has the DNA TGTGCCACAGGAAGGTTGGAGACCATCCACCAAGAGACCCAGTACTTC. It encodes CATGRLETIHQETQYF.

DNA for the CDR3: TGCAGCGTTGGCAGGACAGGGAACTACACCTTC. Its translation: CSVGRTGNYTF. The J gene is TRBJ1-2, the V gene TRBV29-1; 8 bases are a match to TRBD1. CDR1 and CDR2 (germline): SQVTM, ANQGSEA. V dropped 4 bases and J dropped 10; count of bases not matched to a gene: 5. The CDR3 consists of 11 residues.

J is TRBJ2-7 and V is TRBV4-3, with D maybe TRBD2 (6 bases). This CDR3 comprises 18 residues. Trimming took off 1 base at V and 1 base at J, with 20 bases between the two ends. The germline V gene has CDR1 LGHNA and CDR2 YSLEER. In DNA form, the CDR3 reads TGCGCCAGCAGCCAAGCTATCCCCGGGACTCTCGTATCCTACGAGCAGTACTTC. This gives the protein CASSQAIPGTLVSYEQYF.

V usage is TRBV6-5 and J usage is TRBJ2-1, with 9 positions matching TRBD2. CDR1 is MNHEY and CDR2 is SVGAGI in the germline V gene. CDR3 size: 14 residues. V gave up 6 bases and J gave up 9 bases; unmatched junction bases: 9. In nucleotides, the CDR3 is TGTGCCAGCAGCCTGACTAGCGGCATGAGTGAGCAGTTCTTC. Its protein product is CASSLTSGMSEQFF.